This note documents a single T cell receptor beta chain sequence. Its cognate antigen is unknown. The TCR beta CDR3 regions underwent amplification using RNA transcripts as the source. With the HTBI primer set, the TCR CDR3 went through a first round of RT-PCR. TCRdb re-derived calls from the multiplex PCR reads in MiXCR, one entry per CDR3 protein. The table includes a few hundred thousand distinct CDR3 sequences, more than 45% detected once. On the basis of clinical symptoms, serum thyroxine and TRAb, thyroid ultrasound and orbital computed tomography, diagnoses were made. The CDR3 consists of 13 residues. CDR1 is SNHLY, CDR2 FYNNEI, per germline. Trimming cost V 0 bases and J 10 bases, with 7 bases left between them. The data were obtained in a study of T cells in Graves' hyperthyroidism and ophthalmopathy. Study findings and constraints: Through a model of 13 V-J features, ophthalmopathy was separated from stable hyperthyroidism.

The clonotype comes from an adult woman with Graves' disease, either hyperthyroidism or ophthalmopathy (not recorded which). Sequencing was done on a sample of peripheral blood or thyroid tissue (not recorded which). V and J are TRBV2 and TRBJ1-6; TRBD1 might be the D (6 bases). The chain's CDR3 is CASSEAGGSPLHF. For the CDR3, the DNA is TGTGCCAGCAGTGAAGCGGGGGGCTCACCCCTCCACTTT.